This T cell receptor beta chain was captured in a study of T cell responses to AZD1222 COVID-19 vaccine. Study in general: Analysis merged second doses at about 4 or about 12 weeks. The study's findings and limits: Clonal diversity was possibly underestimated, and the donors were mostly white British, with more females. Dominant at 160-218 and 743-854, vaccine-associated CD4 TCRs also spanned spike.

Assay: immunoSEQ multiplex PCR; the TCRdb copy retains only in-frame clones and omits some. This table holds some 130,000 clones, around nine tenths found once. On this clone itself: The target antigen is unknown.

CDR3 size: 13 residues. Looked up from germline, CDR1 is SGDLS and CDR2 is YYNGEE. The V and J ends lost 3 bases and 1 base respectively, with 7 bases between them. The specimen comprised peripheral blood, sampled on day 0 of AZD1222 vaccination. The receptor comes from an adult in good health. The rearrangement links TRBV9 to TRBJ1-1; D is undetermined. DNA of the CDR3: TGTGCCAGCAGCGGACGTTCGAACACTGAAGCTTTCTTT. This encodes CASSGRSNTEAFF.